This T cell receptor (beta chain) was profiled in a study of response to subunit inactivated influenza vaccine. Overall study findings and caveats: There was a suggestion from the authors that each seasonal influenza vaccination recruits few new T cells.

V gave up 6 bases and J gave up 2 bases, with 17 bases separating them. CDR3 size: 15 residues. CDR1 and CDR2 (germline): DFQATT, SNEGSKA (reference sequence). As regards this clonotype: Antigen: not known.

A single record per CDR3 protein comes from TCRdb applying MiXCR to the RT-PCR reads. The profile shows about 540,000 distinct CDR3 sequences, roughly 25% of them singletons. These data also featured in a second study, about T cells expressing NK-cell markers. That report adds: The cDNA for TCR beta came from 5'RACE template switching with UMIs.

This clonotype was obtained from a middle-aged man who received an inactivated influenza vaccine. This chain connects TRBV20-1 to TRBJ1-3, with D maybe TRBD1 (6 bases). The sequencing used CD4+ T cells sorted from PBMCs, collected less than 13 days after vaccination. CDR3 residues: CSASGGAVAGNTIYF. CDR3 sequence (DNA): TGCAGTGCCAGTGGGGGGGCAGTCGCTGGAAACACCATATATTTT.